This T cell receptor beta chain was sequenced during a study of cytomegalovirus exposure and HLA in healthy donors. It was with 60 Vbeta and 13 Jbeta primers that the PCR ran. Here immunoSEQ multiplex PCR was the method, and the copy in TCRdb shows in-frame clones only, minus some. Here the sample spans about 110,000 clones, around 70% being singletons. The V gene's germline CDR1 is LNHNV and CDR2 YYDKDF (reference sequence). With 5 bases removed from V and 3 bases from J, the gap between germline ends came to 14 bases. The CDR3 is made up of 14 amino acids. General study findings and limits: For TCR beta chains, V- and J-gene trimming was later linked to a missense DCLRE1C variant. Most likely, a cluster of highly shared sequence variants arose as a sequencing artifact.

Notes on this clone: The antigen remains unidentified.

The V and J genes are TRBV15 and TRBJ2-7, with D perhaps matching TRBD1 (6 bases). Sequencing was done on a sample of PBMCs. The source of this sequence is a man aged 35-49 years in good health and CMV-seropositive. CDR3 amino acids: CATSRSRGNYEQYF. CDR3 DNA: TGTGCCACCAGCCGTTCCAGGGGAAACTACGAGCAGTACTTC.